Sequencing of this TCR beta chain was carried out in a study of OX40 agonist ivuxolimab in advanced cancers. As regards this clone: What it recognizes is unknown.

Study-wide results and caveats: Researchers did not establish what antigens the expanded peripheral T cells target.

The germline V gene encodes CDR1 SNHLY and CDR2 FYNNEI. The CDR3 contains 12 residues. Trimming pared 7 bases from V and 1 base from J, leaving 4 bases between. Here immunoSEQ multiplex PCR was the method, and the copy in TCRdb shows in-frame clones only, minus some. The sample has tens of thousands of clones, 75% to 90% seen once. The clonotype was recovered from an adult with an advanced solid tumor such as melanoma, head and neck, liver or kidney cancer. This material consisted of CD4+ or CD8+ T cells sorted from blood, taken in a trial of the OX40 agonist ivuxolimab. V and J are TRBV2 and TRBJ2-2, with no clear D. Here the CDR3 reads CASTRNTGELFF. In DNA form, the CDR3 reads TGTGCCAGCACCCGGAACACCGGGGAGCTGTTTTTT. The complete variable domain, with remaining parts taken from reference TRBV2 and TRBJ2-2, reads EPEVTQTPSHQVTQMGQEVILRCVPISNHLYFYWYRQILGQKVEFLVSFYNNEISEKSEIFDDQFSVERPDGSNFTLKIRSTKLEDSAMYFCASTRNTGELFFGEGSRLTVL.